These T cell receptor beta chains were read from a single sample in a study of cytomegalovirus exposure and HLA in healthy donors. The assay was immunoSEQ multiplex PCR, and TCRdb's table has in-frame clones only and misses some. The repertoire has 73,000 or so clones, roughly four fifths of them found once; the top ten carry 6.3%. The sequenced sample consisted of PBMCs. The source of these receptors is a man aged 45 to 65 in good health and CMV-seronegative. CDR3s include the opening cysteine and the closing phenylalanine or tryptophan. Each record gives: D gene, CDR3 length, J gene, clone size, V gene, CDR3 protein, CDR3 DNA. D genes are given only for firm matches. Not all rows give a size; the values are once, few, many and, for expanded clones, a class.

TRBD1	15	TRBJ1-1	-	TRBV6-5	CASSYSRTGSTEAFF	TGTGCCAGCAGTTACTCACGGACAGGGTCCACTGAAGCTTTCTTT
TRBD1	16	TRBJ2-7	few	TRBV5-1	CASSWAQGQGAYEQYF	TGCGCCAGCAGCTGGGCCCAGGGACAGGGGGCTTACGAGCAGTACTTC
TRBD1	15	TRBJ1-5	-	TRBV7-6	CASSLEQGFNQPQHF	TGTGCCAGCAGCTTAGAACAGGGGTTCAATCAGCCCCAGCATTTT
TRBD2	17	TRBJ2-7	-	TRBV7-2	CASSKLAGAPFSYEQYF	TGTGCCAGCAGCAAACTAGCGGGAGCCCCCTTTTCCTACGAGCAGTACTTC
TRBD1	15	TRBJ1-5	-	TRBV9	CASSVGTGVGQPQHF	TGTGCCAGCAGCGTAGGGACAGGGGTAGGTCAGCCCCAGCATTTT
-	13	TRBJ2-7	-	TRBV28	CASSFADSYEQYF	TGTGCCAGCAGTTTCGCAGACAGCTACGAGCAGTACTTC
TRBD2	12	TRBJ2-7	-	TRBV7-9	CASGGRSYEQYF	TGTGCCAGCGGCGGGAGGTCCTACGAGCAGTACTTC
-	11	TRBJ2-7	-	TRBV28	CASSFFDEQYF	TGTGCCAGCAGTTTTTTCGACGAGCAGTACTTC
-	16	TRBJ1-3	-	TRBV5-4	CASSLGTANSGNTIYF	TGTGCCAGCAGCTTGGGGACAGCTAACTCTGGAAACACCATATATTTT
TRBD1	15	TRBJ2-7	once	TRBV7-2	CASSSRTGGRNEQYF	TGTGCCAGCAGCTCGCGGACAGGGGGTAGAAACGAGCAGTACTTC
-	12	TRBJ2-7	-	TRBV5-6	CASSHDRGEQYF	TGTGCCAGCAGCCACGACAGAGGCGAGCAGTACTTC
-	17	TRBJ1-5	few	TRBV4-3	CASSQASPQYSNQPQHF	TGCGCCAGCAGCCAAGCCTCCCCTCAGTATAGCAATCAGCCCCAGCATTTT
-	13	TRBJ2-7	few	TRBV18	CASSLTSSYEQYF	TGTGCCAGCTCACTGACTAGTTCCTACGAGCAGTACTTC
-	17	TRBJ1-4	-	TRBV28	CASSLNSRIATNEKLFF	TGTGCCAGCAGTTTAAACTCCCGCATCGCAACTAATGAAAAACTGTTTTTT
TRBD2	15	TRBJ2-7	few	TRBV6-5	CASSYEGLAGDEQYF	TGTGCCAGCAGTTACGAGGGACTAGCGGGGGACGAGCAGTACTTC
-	14	TRBJ1-2	-	TRBV30	CAWSSSARGGGYTF	TGTGCCTGGAGTTCCTCGGCCCGAGGTGGGGGCTACACCTTC
-	14	TRBJ2-5	-	TRBV2	CASHDRPTQETQYF	TGTGCCAGTCATGACAGACCCACGCAGGAGACCCAGTACTTC
TRBD1	12	TRBJ1-1	-	TRBV30	CAWETGSTEAFF	TGTGCCTGGGAGACAGGGTCCACTGAAGCTTTCTTT
-	14	TRBJ1-1	few	TRBV6-1	CASSELGGNTEAFF	TGTGCCAGCAGTGAATTGGGGGGGAACACTGAAGCTTTCTTT
-	11	TRBJ1-1	-	TRBV30	CAWSVRGGAFF	TGTGCCTGGAGTGTACGTGGAGGAGCTTTCTTT